The clone carrying this TCR beta chain was picked up a small number of times. Its specificity is not known. One entry per CDR3 protein results from TCRdb running MiXCR on the reads. The table includes 550,000 to 850,000 distinct CDR3 sequences, 30% to 35% detected once. The data originate from a study of T cell repertoires in cytomegalovirus infection. The receptor comes from a human donor in good health (CMV status not recorded). Some clones in this sample may be carry-over from other donors' samples. The sequences come from cultured PBMCs, collected from culture after CMV antigen stimulation.

The CDR3 region is CASSAPNYGYTF. The CDR3 DNA is TGTGCCAGCAGCGCCCCTAACTATGGCTACACCTTC. The rearrangement links TRBV7-9 to TRBJ1-2, with D unresolved. Trimming shortened V by 5 bases and J by 0 bases, and 4 bases separated the two germline ends. From germline, CDR1 is SEHNR and CDR2 FQNEAQ (reference sequence). The CDR3 totals 12 residues.